Below, one T cell receptor (beta chain) is given with its context. Clones were sequenced by immunoSEQ multiplex PCR, and TCRdb holds only the in-frame ones, with some missing. The table has about 93,000 clones, roughly 89% seen once. V was pared by 5 bases and J by 5 bases, with 15 bases between. CDR3 length equals 14 residues. CDR1 and CDR2 from the germline V gene are SEHNR and FQNEAQ (reference sequence). The sample belongs to a study of OX40 agonist ivuxolimab in advanced cancers. Study details: Head and neck, renal cell, melanoma or hepatocellular carcinoma were the cancers that dose-escalation patients had. Prior anti-PD-1, anti-PD-L1 or anti-CTLA-4 therapy was allowed; roughly 40% had some.

The rearrangement joins TRBV7-9 to TRBJ1-2, with D possibly TRBD1 on 5 matching bases. This receptor was obtained from an adult with an advanced solid tumor such as melanoma, head and neck, liver or kidney cancer. Sequenced here: CD4+ or CD8+ T cells sorted from blood, sampled in a trial of the OX40 agonist ivuxolimab. The CDR3 protein is CASSVTGSSYGYTF. CDR3 coding DNA: TGTGCCAGCAGCGTTACAGGTTCAAGTTATGGCTACACCTTC.